These 22 T cell receptor beta chains originate from one sample sequenced in a study of shared clonotypes between healthy human individuals. Data came from immunoSEQ multiplex PCR; TCRdb stores just in-frame clones and leaves some out. The data contain about 730,000 clones, around 77% of them seen just once; the ten biggest clones take up under 2%. Sequencing was carried out using memory CD4+ T cells sorted from blood. As to subset: CD45RA-negative fraction. These receptors all stem from a woman aged 30 to 39 in good health.

In its sample, this clone was seen a few times. The chain carries TRBV7-3 and TRBJ2-3, with D perhaps matching TRBD1 (6 bases). Per germline, CDR1 SGHTA and CDR2 FQGTGA. Trimming cost V 5 bases and J 6 bases, with 18 bases left between them. CDR3 length: 15 residues. The CDR3 region is CASSPAAPRGDTQYF. CDR3 coding DNA: TGTGCCAGCAGCCCGGCTGCCCCAAGGGGGGATACGCAGTATTTT.

This sequence joins TRBV29-1 and TRBJ1-1; the D is unclear. V lost 6 bases and J lost 2, with 10 bases in between. The CDR3 runs 12 residues. Per the germline V gene, CDR1 is SQVTM and CDR2 is ANQGSEA. The CDR3 DNA sequence: TGCAGCGTCGAAAGACATAACACTGAAGCTTTCTTT. This encodes CSVERHNTEAFF.

V and J are TRBV7-2 and TRBJ2-3; TRBD2 aligns across 7 bases. J lost 2 bases, V lost 1 base, and 6 bases had no gene match. The CDR3 is 16 residues long. Germline V gives CDR1 SGHTA, CDR2 FQGNSA. CDR3 loop: CASSLGIAGTTDTQYF. In nucleotides, the CDR3 is TGTGCCAGCAGCTTAGGGATAGCGGGTACCACAGATACGCAGTATTTT.

This clone was found a few times. Other DNA sequences in the sample encode the same CDR3. The chain has TRBV5-1 and TRBJ2-3; 8 nucleotides agree with TRBD1. The CDR3 has 14 residues. Losses at the gene ends were 4 bases for V and 6 bases for J; bases not matched to a gene: 7. Germline assignment: CDR1 SGHRS and CDR2 YFSETQ. In DNA form, the CDR3 reads TGCGCCAGCAGCCTTGGACAGGGTGGGGATACGCAGTATTTT. The encoded protein is CASSLGQGGDTQYF. Drawing the rest from reference TRBV5-1 and TRBJ2-3, the complete variable domain is KAGVTQTPRYLIKTRGQQVTLSCSPISGHRSVSWYQQTPGQGLQFLFEYFSETQRNKGNFPGRFSGRQFSNSRSEMNVSTLELGDSALYLCASSLGQGGDTQYFGPGTRLTVL.

This chain links TRBV5-1 with TRBJ2-3, with D tentatively TRBD2 (6 bases). The V end lost 5 bases, the J end lost 1 base, and 17 bases lay between the germline ends. The CDR3 spans 16 residues. Per germline, CDR1 SGHRS and CDR2 YFSETQ. CDR3 in amino acids: CASSFWRQRGTDTQYF. The CDR3 DNA sequence: TGCGCCAGCAGTTTTTGGAGACAGCGGGGCACAGATACGCAGTATTTT.

V and J are TRBV6-6 and TRBJ1-2; 9 bases match TRBD1. This CDR3 has 15 amino acids. V gave up 5 bases and J gave up 2 bases; unmatched junction bases: 6. The germline gives CDR1 MNHNY, CDR2 SVGAGI (reference sequence). The CDR3 here is CASSARDRANYGYTF. The CDR3 DNA sequence: TGTGCCAGCAGTGCTCGGGACAGGGCCAACTATGGCTACACCTTC.

The V gene is TRBV5-5, the J gene TRBJ2-1, with no clear D. Per germline, CDR1 SGHKS and CDR2 YYEKEE (reference sequence). The CDR3 runs to 14 residues. Trimming cost V 1 base and J 5 bases, with 10 bases left between them. DNA for the CDR3: TGTGCCAGCAGCTTGTGGCACGGTCACAATGAGCAGTTCTTC. It codes for CASSLWHGHNEQFF. Based on the CDR3 plus reference TRBV5-5 and TRBJ2-1, the full variable domain is DAGVTQSPTHLIKTRGQQVTLRCSPISGHKSVSWYQQVLGQGPQFIFQYYEKEERGRGNFPDRFSARQFPNYSSELNVNALLLGDSALYLCASSLWHGHNEQFFGPGTRLTVL.

The chain employs TRBV11-2 and TRBJ1-2; D gene ambiguous. The V gene lost 1 base and the J gene lost 4 bases, with 19 bases spanning the gap. CDR1 and CDR2 from the germline V gene are SGHAT and FQNNGV. The CDR3 is 17 residues long. The CDR3 spells CASSLGTTGEGRYGYTF. The CDR3 coding sequence is TGTGCCAGCAGCTTAGGAACAACGGGCGAGGGTCGCTATGGCTACACCTTC.

This clone was counted between two and nine times. V and J are TRBV30 and TRBJ1-2, with a weak D call TRBD1 (5 bases). The V end lost 0 bases, the J end lost 0 bases, and 11 bases lay between the germline ends. Germline V gene data show CDR1 as GTSNPN and CDR2 as SVGIG (reference sequence). The CDR3 is made up of 15 amino acids. The DNA for the CDR3 is TGTGCCTGGAGTGTACGAGACAGACCTAACTATGGCTACACCTTC. This codes for CAWSVRDRPNYGYTF.

This rearrangement joins TRBV19 to TRBJ2-4, with TRBD1 matching over 7 bases. The CDR3 length is 16 residues. V dropped 2 bases and J dropped 7; count of bases not matched to a gene: 11. Per the germline V gene, CDR1 is LNHDA and CDR2 is SQIVND (reference sequence). This CDR3 is CASSIRGQSSGNIQYF. CDR3 coding DNA: TGTGCCAGTAGTATAAGGGGACAGTCCTCGGGGAACATTCAGTACTTC.

The chain employs TRBV6-1 and TRBJ1-4; D gene uncertain. The CDR3 sequence is 13 residues long. Germline loops: CDR1 MNHNS, CDR2 SASEGT. Deletions cut 6 bases from V and 5 bases from J, with 10 bases between. The CDR3 DNA reads TGTGCCAGCAGGCCAAGGCCCAATGAAAAACTGTTTTTT. Its protein is CASRPRPNEKLFF.

This clone was recorded a few times. This sequence joins TRBV19 and TRBJ1-5; D remains ambiguous. Germline-derived CDR1 and CDR2 are LNHDA and SQIVND (reference sequence). The CDR3 covers 14 residues. The V end was cut by 6 bases, the J end by 1 base, with 10 bases between. The CDR3: CASRYKGSNQPQHF. CDR3 in DNA: TGTGCCAGTAGGTACAAAGGAAGCAATCAGCCCCAGCATTTT.

The V and J genes are TRBV9 and TRBJ1-1; TRBD1 agrees at 11 bases. Germline CDR1 reads SGDLS; CDR2 reads YYNGEE. The length of the CDR3 is 15 residues. The V segment lost 0 bases and the J segment 8 bases; nucleotides outside the gene matches: 6. The CDR3 sequence: CASSVEGQGGREAFF. CDR3 DNA sequence: TGTGCCAGCAGCGTAGAGGGACAGGGGGGCAGGGAAGCTTTCTTT.

The V gene is TRBV11-2, the J gene TRBJ2-7; 11 nucleotides match TRBD1. This CDR3 is 17 amino acids long. From germline, CDR1 is SGHAT and CDR2 FQNNGV. V gave up 8 bases and J gave up 2 bases; unmatched junction bases: 14. CDR3 loop: CASGMPLWGQGAYEQYF. The CDR3 nucleotides read TGTGCCAGCGGAATGCCCTTGTGGGGACAGGGGGCCTACGAGCAGTACTTC.

This clone showed up just a few times. Other DNA sequences in this sample translate to the same CDR3. This chain uses TRBV28 with TRBJ2-7, with no clear D. Germline V CDR1 and CDR2: MDHEN, SYDVKM. This CDR3 spans 13 amino acids. Trimming left V 3 bases short and J 4 bases short, with 10 bases between. CDR3 amino acids: CASSFRSYYEQYF. CDR3 nucleotide sequence: TGTGCCAGCAGTTTTCGGTCTTATTACGAGCAGTACTTC.

V usage is TRBV28 and J usage is TRBJ1-1; D is unresolved. The CDR3 loop spans 15 amino acids. V was pared by 1 base and J by 0 bases, with 9 bases between. Looked up from germline, CDR1 is MDHEN and CDR2 is SYDVKM. The CDR3 DNA reads TGTGCCAGCAGTTTATCGGGCAGAGTGAACACTGAAGCTTTCTTT. This sequence encodes CASSLSGRVNTEAFF.

This chain joins TRBV15 and TRBJ2-1; D call uncertain. CDR3 size: 13 residues. Germline V gene sequence: CDR1 LNHNV, CDR2 YYDKDF (reference sequence). Trimming shortened V by 0 bases and J by 9 bases, and 9 bases separated the two germline ends. CDR3 sequence (DNA): TGTGCCACCAGCAGAGACCCAGGATCTGAGCAGTTCTTC. Translated: CATSRDPGSEQFF.

The CDR3 sequence: CASSSGGGQETQYF. CDR3 nucleotide sequence: TGTGCCAGCAGCTCTGGCGGGGGTCAAGAGACCCAGTACTTC. The rearrangement uses TRBV7-7 and TRBJ2-5; 7 nucleotides agree with TRBD2. The J segment lost 2 bases and the V segment lost 4 bases, leaving 4 bases of the junction unmatched. The CDR3 consists of 14 residues. Germline V gene sequence: CDR1 SSHAT, CDR2 FNYEAQ (reference sequence).

This clone appeared a few times. The same CDR3 can be traced to other DNA sequences in this sample. In DNA form, the CDR3 reads TGTGCCAGCAGCTCACAGGTGAACACTGAAGCTTTCTTT. The encoded protein is CASSSQVNTEAFF. This chain links TRBV7-7 with TRBJ1-1; a weak D match, TRBD1 (5 bases). CDR3 length equals 13 residues. Trimming removed 4 bases from V and 0 bases from J, with 6 bases in between. From germline, CDR1 is SSHAT and CDR2 FNYEAQ (reference sequence).

This clone showed up just once. V and J are TRBV11-3 and TRBJ2-3; 15 nucleotides match TRBD2. V trimming: 5 bases; J trimming: 0 bases; junction bases outside the gene matches: 3. CDR1 is SGHNT and CDR2 is YENEEA in the germline V gene. The CDR3 totals 17 residues. For the CDR3, the DNA is TGTGCCAGCAGCCCGGGACTAGCGGGAGGAAGCACAGATACGCAGTATTTT. Amino acid sequence: CASSPGLAGGSTDTQYF.

The genes are TRBV18 and TRBJ1-1; a possible D gene is TRBD1 (6 bases). The V end lost 3 bases, the J end lost 2 bases, and 19 bases lay between the germline ends. The CDR3 is 17 residues long. Germline CDR1 reads KGHSH; CDR2 reads LQKENI. The CDR3 DNA reads as TGTGCCAGCTCACCGATCCAGACCGGGACAACTAACACTGAAGCTTTCTTT. Its translation: CASSPIQTGTTNTEAFF.

The CDR3 bases are TGTGCCAGCACCCCCTTTAGACAGAACTCCTACGAGCAGTACTTC. Amino acid sequence: CASTPFRQNSYEQYF. The chain carries TRBV28 and TRBJ2-7; D might be TRBD1 (5 bases). The CDR3 covers 15 residues. Trimming shortened V by 7 bases and J by 0 bases, and 16 bases separated the two germline ends. Germline-derived CDR1 and CDR2 are MDHEN and SYDVKM.